This T cell receptor beta chain was sequenced during a study of early T cells in non-severe SARS-CoV-2 infection. Study at large: Sequencing was performed on bulk RNA from unsorted whole blood, leaving chains unpaired. Overall study findings and caveats: Private and CD4 specificities were missed by VDJdb matching, skewed to anti-spike CD8.

This clonotype was counted ten times or more. As yet, its antigen is unknown. After removal of 3 bases from V and 8 bases from J, the junction contained 9 bases not matched to a gene. Germline V gives CDR1 KGHSH, CDR2 LQKENI. The CDR3 runs 15 residues. Unique molecular identifiers were attached to individual cDNA molecules. TCRdb passed the 5' RACE reads through MiXCR, listing each CDR3 protein once. The sample holds tens of thousands of distinct CDR3 sequences, less than 15% seen once. The starting material was whole blood, obtained at baseline. The rearrangement uses TRBV18 and TRBJ2-1; TRBD1 matches 8 bases. This receptor was taken from an adult who was a healthcare worker with PCR-confirmed SARS-CoV-2 infection or an uninfected control (not recorded which). The CDR3 sequence is CASSPPTGEKDEQFF. For the CDR3, the DNA is TGTGCCAGCTCACCTCCGACAGGGGAGAAGGATGAGCAGTTCTTC.